This T cell receptor beta chain was obtained from a study of blood T cell repertoires in COVID-19. At the level of the study: Researchers got acute and convalescent COVID-19 samples from the United States, Italy and Spain. Nucleic acid was either cDNA or gDNA, and it came from T cells, B-cell-depleted T cells, or PBMCs.

Per the authors' pipeline: Cell counts per sample came from amplifying reference gene primers. Here immunoSEQ multiplex PCR was the method, and the copy in TCRdb shows in-frame clones only, minus some. V and J calls and clone size follow that table, whereas D and trimming were derived from the DNA. The table includes fewer than 250,000 clones, around 80% detected once. Germline values: CDR1 SEHNR, CDR2 FQNEAQ (reference sequence). The CDR3 has 14 amino acids. V was clipped by 1 base and J by 3 bases, with 9 bases between them. The source of this sequence is a woman aged 80 or over with acute or convalescent COVID-19. The chain uses TRBV7-9 and TRBJ1-2; perhaps TRBD1 as D (5 bases). The sample consisted of peripheral blood. CDR3 region: CASSLGQLDYGYTF. The CDR3 bases are TGTGCCAGCAGCTTAGGACAGCTCGACTATGGCTACACCTTC.